This paragraph covers one T cell receptor (beta chain) sequence. Its matching antigen is unknown. The J segment lost 8 bases and the V segment lost 1 base, leaving 7 bases of the junction unmatched. This CDR3 spans 15 amino acids. Per the germline V gene, CDR1 is SEHNR and CDR2 is FQNEAQ (reference sequence). The PCR ran on 60 Vbeta and 13 Jbeta primers. Sequencing was performed with immunoSEQ multiplex PCR; in TCRdb, only in-frame clones are kept and a portion is missing. The sample comprises some 170,000 clones, more than 75% of which are singletons, and more than 9.5% rests with the top ten. The record originates from a study of cytomegalovirus exposure and HLA in healthy donors. The study's findings and limits: Most TCR sequences proved rare, with some public TCRs found in many donors. Association of a missense DCLRE1C variant with TCR beta V- and J-gene trimming was reported in a later analysis.

The sample consisted of PBMCs. This TCR was sampled from a man between 18 and 35 years old in good health and CMV-seropositive. The chain couples TRBV7-9 to TRBJ2-1; 8 nucleotides agree with TRBD1. This chain's CDR3 is CASSLEKQGDHEQFF. The CDR3 DNA reads TGTGCCAGCAGCTTAGAAAAACAGGGGGACCATGAGCAGTTCTTC.